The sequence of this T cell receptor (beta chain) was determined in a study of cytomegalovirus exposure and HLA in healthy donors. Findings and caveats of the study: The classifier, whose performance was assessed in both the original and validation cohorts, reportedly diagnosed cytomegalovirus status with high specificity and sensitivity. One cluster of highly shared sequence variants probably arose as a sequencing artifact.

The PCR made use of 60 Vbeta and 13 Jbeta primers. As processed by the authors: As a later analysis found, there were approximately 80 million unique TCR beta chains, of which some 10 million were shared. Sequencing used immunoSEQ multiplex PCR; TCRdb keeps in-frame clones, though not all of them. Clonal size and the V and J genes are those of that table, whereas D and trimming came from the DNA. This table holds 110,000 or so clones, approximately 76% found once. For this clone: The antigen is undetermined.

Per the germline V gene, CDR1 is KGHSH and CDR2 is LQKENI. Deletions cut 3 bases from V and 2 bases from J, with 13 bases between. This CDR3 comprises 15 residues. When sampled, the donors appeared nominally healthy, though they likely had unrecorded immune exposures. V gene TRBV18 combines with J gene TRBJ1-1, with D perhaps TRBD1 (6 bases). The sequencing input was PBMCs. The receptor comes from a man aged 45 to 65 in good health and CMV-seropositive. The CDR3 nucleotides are TGTGCCAGCTCACCGATGACAGGCGCTAACACTGAAGCTTTCTTT. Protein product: CASSPMTGANTEAFF.